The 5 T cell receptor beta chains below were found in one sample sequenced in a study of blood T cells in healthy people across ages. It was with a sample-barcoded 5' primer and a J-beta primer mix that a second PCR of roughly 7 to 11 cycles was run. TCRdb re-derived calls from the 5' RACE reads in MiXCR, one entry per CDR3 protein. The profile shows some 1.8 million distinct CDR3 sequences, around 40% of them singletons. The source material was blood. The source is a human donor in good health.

CDR3 sequence (DNA): TGTGCCAGCAGCTTCCAAGACACTGAAGCTTTCTTT. This gives the protein CASSFQDTEAFF. The rearrangement joins TRBV7-2 to TRBJ1-1; D unclear. This CDR3 comprises 12 residues. Trimming stripped 3 bases from V and 3 bases from J, with 5 bases between. Germline V gene data show CDR1 as SGHTA and CDR2 as FQGNSA. The full variable domain, completed using reference TRBV7-2 and TRBJ1-1, is GAGVSQSPSNKVTEKGKDVELRCDPISGHTALYWYRQSLGQGLEFLIYFQGNSAPDKSGLPSDRFSAERTGGSVSTLTIQRTQQEDSAVYLCASSFQDTEAFFGQGTRLTVV.

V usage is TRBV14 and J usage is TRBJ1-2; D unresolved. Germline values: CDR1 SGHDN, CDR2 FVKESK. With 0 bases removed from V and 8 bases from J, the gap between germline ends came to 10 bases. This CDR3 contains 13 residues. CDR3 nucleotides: TGTGCCAGCAGCCAAGATCTGGATCACGGCTACACCTTC. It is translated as CASSQDLDHGYTF.

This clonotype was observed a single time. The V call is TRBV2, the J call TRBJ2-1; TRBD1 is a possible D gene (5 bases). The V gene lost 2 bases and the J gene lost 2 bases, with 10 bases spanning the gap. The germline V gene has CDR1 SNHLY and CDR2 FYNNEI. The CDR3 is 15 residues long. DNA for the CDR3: TGTGCCAGCAGTGAAAGGGGCTGGCCCTACAATGAGCAGTTCTTC. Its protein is CASSERGWPYNEQFF.

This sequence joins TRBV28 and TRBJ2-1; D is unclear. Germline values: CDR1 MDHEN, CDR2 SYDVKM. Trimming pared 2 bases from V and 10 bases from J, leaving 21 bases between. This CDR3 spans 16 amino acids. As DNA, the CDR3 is TGTGCCAGCAGTTTAATCCTCCGGCAGCCCTCCTACGAGCAGTTCTTC. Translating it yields CASSLILRQPSYEQFF.

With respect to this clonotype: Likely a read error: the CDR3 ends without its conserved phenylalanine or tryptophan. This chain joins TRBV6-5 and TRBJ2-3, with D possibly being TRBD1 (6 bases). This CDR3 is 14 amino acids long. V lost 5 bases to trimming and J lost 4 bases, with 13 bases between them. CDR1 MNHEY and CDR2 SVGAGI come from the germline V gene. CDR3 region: CASSGGSQSDTQYY. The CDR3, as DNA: TGTGCCAGCAGTGGGGGCTCCCAGTCAGATACGCAGTATTAT.